The 24 T cell receptor beta chains below all came from one sample that was sequenced in a study of blood T cell repertoires in COVID-19. Libraries were prepared by immunoSEQ multiplex PCR; TCRdb keeps only in-frame clonotypes and omits some of them. The sample has roughly 150,000 clones; 65% to 85% are singletons. The material sequenced was peripheral blood. These TCRs come from a woman between 45 and 65 years old with acute or convalescent COVID-19.

The V gene is TRBV5-6, the J gene TRBJ1-2, with 11 bases lining up with TRBD1. There are 15 residues in the CDR3. Germline V gene sequence: CDR1 SGHDT, CDR2 YYEEEE. Trimming took 4 bases from V and 2 from J; bases not matched to a gene: 4. The CDR3 DNA follows: TGTGCCAGCAGCCTCGGACAGGGGGCGAACTATGGCTACACCTTC. Translation gives CASSLGQGANYGYTF.

The CDR3 sequence: CASSQGLQNSPLHF. Here the CDR3 DNA reads TGTGCCAGCAGCCAGGGGCTACAGAATTCACCCCTCCACTTT. The chain links TRBV6-2 or TRBV6-3 to TRBJ1-6; D possibly corresponds to TRBD1 (6 bases). The germline CDR1 and CDR2 sequences are MNHEY and SVGEGT. Between the trimmed V and J ends, which lost 6 bases and 7 bases, there was a span of 13 bases. CDR3 length: 14 residues.

The J gene is TRBJ1-4, the V gene TRBV6-1; 9 bases align to TRBD1. The CDR3 runs to 16 residues. Looked up from germline, CDR1 is MNHNS and CDR2 is SASEGT. V dropped 3 bases and J dropped 5; count of bases not matched to a gene: 7. The CDR3 DNA follows: TGTGCCAGCAGTGAGTCCCTCGGACAGGGGAATGAAAAACTGTTTTTT. Translating it yields CASSESLGQGNEKLFF.

The chain combines TRBV18 with TRBJ1-4, with TRBD1 identical over 9 bases. The germline V gene has CDR1 KGHSH and CDR2 LQKENI. The V and J ends lost 3 bases and 7 bases, in that order; junction bases with no gene match: 9. CDR3 length: 16 amino acids. In DNA form, the CDR3 reads TGTGCCAGCTCACCTGGACAGGGGACAACGGGTGAAAAACTGTTTTTT. Residues: CASSPGQGTTGEKLFF.

The table lists this clone with a few counts. J is TRBJ2-7 and V is TRBV27, with TRBD2 identical over 10 bases. J was trimmed by 3 bases and V by 8 bases; bases with no gene match: 4. The CDR3 runs 13 residues. Germline CDR1 and CDR2: MNHEY and SMNVEV (reference sequence). In nucleotides, the CDR3 is TGTGCCAGCGCTTTAGCGGGGGGCTACGAGCAGTACTTC. This encodes CASALAGGYEQYF.

In this sample, this clone turned up a few times. The CDR3 here is CASSQGSWGVSEKLFF. CDR3 nucleotide sequence: TGTGCCAGCAGCCAAGGAAGTTGGGGGGTGAGCGAAAAACTGTTTTTT. This rearrangement joins TRBV14 to TRBJ1-4, with D possibly matching TRBD1 (5 bases). The CDR3 runs to 16 residues. CDR1 is SGHDN and CDR2 is FVKESK in the germline V gene. The V and J ends lost 1 base and 8 bases respectively, with 17 bases between them.

Comments on this clone: Germline is not matched at one junction end, which may reflect a read error. The sample has other DNA sequences that encode this CDR3 too. This chain links TRBV10-3 with TRBJ1-1; the D gene is possibly TRBD1 (6 bases). The CDR3 sequence is 12 residues long. The germline V gene encodes CDR1 ENHRY and CDR2 SYGVKD. The CDR3 DNA is TGTGCCATCAGGGGAGGGGACACCGAAGCTTTCTTT. It encodes CAIRGGDTEAFF.

The genes are TRBV27 and TRBJ2-5; 15 bases map to TRBD2. Germline values: CDR1 MNHEY, CDR2 SMNVEV (reference sequence). The V and J ends lost 5 bases and 5 bases, in that order; junction bases with no gene match: 6. The CDR3 loop spans 16 amino acids. CDR3 sequence (DNA): TGTGCCAGCAGTCAGGGACTAGCGGGGGGCGGGGAGACCCAGTACTTC. Amino acid sequence: CASSQGLAGGGETQYF.

V gene TRBV4-1 combines with J gene TRBJ2-5; 8 bases are a match to TRBD1. The CDR3 runs 19 residues. J was trimmed by 4 bases and V by 4 bases; bases with no gene match: 20. CDR1 MGHRA and CDR2 YSYEKL come from the germline V gene. The DNA of the CDR3 is TGCGCCAGCAGCCTAGACAGGGGAAGAGGGGGCAATAGAGGAGAGACCCAGTACTTC. It is translated as CASSLDRGRGGNRGETQYF.

The table lists this clone with a few counts. The rearrangement uses TRBV12-3 or TRBV12-4 and TRBJ1-1, with unresolved D. The CDR3 totals 12 residues. Trimming shortened V by 5 bases and J by 8 bases, and 12 bases separated the two germline ends. CDR3 sequence reads: CASSPSGVEAFF. CDR3 DNA: TGTGCCAGCAGTCCCTCCGGGGTAGAAGCTTTCTTT.

The V and J genes are TRBV10-2 and TRBJ2-7; 7 nucleotides align to TRBD1. CDR3 length: 14 amino acids. Unmatched junction bases numbered 5, after V lost 3 bases and J lost 3 bases. Per the germline V gene, CDR1 is WSHSY and CDR2 is SAAADI. CDR3 protein: CASSDRDSNYEQYF. The CDR3, as DNA: TGCGCCAGCAGTGATCGGGACAGTAACTACGAGCAGTACTTC.

The chain uses TRBV6-2 or TRBV6-3 and TRBJ1-1; D might be TRBD1 (6 bases). The CDR3 extends over 17 amino acids. Trimming removed 5 bases from V and 1 base from J, with 20 bases in between. Germline values: CDR1 MNHEY, CDR2 SVGEGT. This CDR3 reads CASSKTSIGTQNTEAFF. CDR3 nucleotide sequence: TGTGCCAGCAGTAAAACATCTATCGGGACACAGAACACTGAAGCTTTCTTT.

V gene TRBV2 combines with J gene TRBJ2-3, with D maybe TRBD1 (6 bases). CDR1 and CDR2 from the germline V gene are SNHLY and FYNNEI. With 6 bases removed from V and 3 bases from J, the gap between germline ends came to 13 bases. This CDR3 region has 14 residues. The CDR3 is CASSAVTGTDTQYF. The CDR3 DNA is TGTGCCAGCAGCGCCGTCACAGGGACAGATACGCAGTATTTT.

The V gene is TRBV28, the J gene TRBJ1-2; maybe TRBD1 (6 bases). The CDR3 sequence is 13 residues long. V was pared by 5 bases and J by 6 bases, with 13 bases between. Germline CDR1 and CDR2: MDHEN and SYDVKM. CDR3 sequence (DNA): TGTGCCAGCAGTCCAATCTACAGGGATGGCTACACCTTC. Its protein is CASSPIYRDGYTF.

The chain joins TRBV6-5 to TRBJ2-5, with D tentatively TRBD2 (7 bases). The germline gives CDR1 MNHEY, CDR2 SVGAGI. Trimming left V 7 bases short and J 4 bases short, with 19 bases between. The CDR3 sequence is 15 residues long. In DNA, the CDR3 is TGTGCCAGCACCACAAGTGGGGGGGCGAGAGAGACCCAGTACTTC. Its translation: CASTTSGGARETQYF.

The chain is built from TRBV6-5 and TRBJ1-1; D is perhaps TRBD1 (6 bases). The ends were cut back, 11 bases at V and 5 bases at J, with 21 bases in the middle. The CDR3 is 14 amino acids. Germline V gene sequence: CDR1 MNHEY, CDR2 SVGAGI. This CDR3 reads CAGTLIGGGTEAFF. The CDR3 nucleotides are TGTGCCGGAACCCTGATAGGGGGAGGGACTGAAGCTTTCTTT.

The rearrangement uses TRBV19 and TRBJ1-1, with D unresolved. V gave up 2 bases and J gave up 2 bases, with 12 bases separating them. This CDR3 spans 15 amino acids. CDR1 and CDR2 (germline): LNHDA, SQIVND (reference sequence). In nucleotides, the CDR3 is TGTGCCAGTAGTATATGGGTAGGAGGAAACACTGAAGCTTTCTTT. This encodes CASSIWVGGNTEAFF.

The V gene is TRBV7-8, the J gene TRBJ1-1; unclear D gene. V lost 0 bases and J 1 base, leaving 9 bases between the germline ends. The CDR3 contains 15 residues. CDR1 is SGHVS, CDR2 FQNEAQ, per germline. CDR3 coding DNA: TGTGCCAGCAGCTTAGCGGCCCGGGGGAACACTGAAGCTTTCTTT. It specifies CASSLAARGNTEAFF.

The J gene is TRBJ1-1, the V gene TRBV20-1, with TRBD1 as a possible D gene (5 bases). Germline V gene sequence: CDR1 DFQATT, CDR2 SNEGSKA (reference sequence). This CDR3 is built from 15 residues. Trimming took off 3 bases at V and 1 base at J, with 15 bases between the two ends. The CDR3 region has the DNA TGCAGTGCTAGTCGGGGGGGAAGGTCGAACACTGAAGCTTTCTTT. Protein: CSASRGGRSNTEAFF.

The J gene is TRBJ2-5, the V gene TRBV6-5; D call uncertain. Between the trimmed V and J ends, which lost 5 bases and 7 bases, there was a span of 11 bases. From germline, CDR1 is MNHEY and CDR2 SVGAGI. The CDR3 runs to 12 residues. The CDR3 loop is CASSTPEATQYF. The CDR3 nucleotides are TGTGCCAGCAGTACCCCAGAGGCGACCCAGTACTTC.

The V call is TRBV7-2, the J call TRBJ1-2; D may be TRBD1 (6 bases). The CDR3 runs 16 residues. Between the trimmed V and J ends, which lost 0 bases and 4 bases, there was a span of 15 bases. Germline V gives CDR1 SGHTA, CDR2 FQGNSA. The CDR3 DNA sequence: TGTGCCAGCAGCTTAGCGGGATCAGGGGCCGGCTATGGCTACACCTTC. Translating it yields CASSLAGSGAGYGYTF.

The chain uses TRBV18 and TRBJ1-1; possibly TRBD1 for D (5 bases). V shed 2 bases and J shed 7 bases, with 17 bases lying between them. This CDR3 contains 15 residues. The germline V gene encodes CDR1 KGHSH and CDR2 LQKENI. CDR3: CASSPTNRPRNEAFF. CDR3 coding DNA: TGTGCCAGCTCACCAACAAACAGGCCTCGAAATGAAGCTTTCTTT.

The chain combines TRBV19 with TRBJ1-1; perhaps TRBD1 as D (6 bases). The CDR3 totals 12 residues. CDR1 and CDR2 from the germline V gene are LNHDA and SQIVND (reference sequence). V shed 7 bases and J shed 1 base, with 7 bases lying between them. This CDR3 is CASTTGNTEAFF. CDR3 nucleotide sequence: TGTGCCAGTACGACAGGGAACACTGAAGCTTTCTTT.

J is TRBJ1-2 and V is TRBV27; the match to TRBD1 covers 7 bases. The length of the CDR3 is 13 residues. Germline values: CDR1 MNHEY, CDR2 SMNVEV (reference sequence). With 6 bases clipped from V and 3 bases from J, the junction kept 4 bases outside the gene matches. CDR3 protein: CASSATGYYGYTF. CDR3 nucleotides: TGTGCCAGCAGCGCGACAGGGTACTATGGCTACACCTTC.